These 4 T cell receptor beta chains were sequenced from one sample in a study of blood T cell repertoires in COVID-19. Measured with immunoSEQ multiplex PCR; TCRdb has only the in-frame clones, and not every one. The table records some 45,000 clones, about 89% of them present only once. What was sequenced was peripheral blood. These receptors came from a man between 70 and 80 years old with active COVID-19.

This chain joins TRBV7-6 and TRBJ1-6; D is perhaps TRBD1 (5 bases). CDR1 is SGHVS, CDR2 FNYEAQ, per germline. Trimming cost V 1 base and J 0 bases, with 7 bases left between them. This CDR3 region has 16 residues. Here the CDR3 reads CASSLDRGSYNSPLHF. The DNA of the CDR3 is TGTGCCAGCAGCTTAGATAGGGGCTCCTATAATTCACCCCTCCACTTT.

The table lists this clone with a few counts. CDR3 in DNA: TGCGCCAGCAGCCTCCAACCTACAGGGGGCGATTCACCCCTCCACTTT. Translated: CASSLQPTGGDSPLHF. The chain employs TRBV5-1 and TRBJ1-6; TRBD1 agrees at 9 bases. Germline-derived CDR1 and CDR2 are SGHRS and YFSETQ. With V trimmed by 4 bases and J by 8 bases, 10 bases remained unmatched. This CDR3 is 16 amino acids long.

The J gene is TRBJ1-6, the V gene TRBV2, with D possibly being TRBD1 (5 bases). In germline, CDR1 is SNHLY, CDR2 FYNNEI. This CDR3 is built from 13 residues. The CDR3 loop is CAGGAGMGSPLHF. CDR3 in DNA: TGTGCAGGTGGGGCAGGAATGGGTTCACCCCTCCACTTT.

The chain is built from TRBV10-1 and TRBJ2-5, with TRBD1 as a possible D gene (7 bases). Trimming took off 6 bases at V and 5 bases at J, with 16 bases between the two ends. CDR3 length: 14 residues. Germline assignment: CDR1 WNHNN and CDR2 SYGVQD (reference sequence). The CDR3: CASRSTGRRETQYF. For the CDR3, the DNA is TGCGCCAGCAGGTCGACAGGGAGGAGGGAGACCCAGTACTTC.